One TCR beta chain is described in this entry. Libraries were prepared by immunoSEQ multiplex PCR; TCRdb keeps only in-frame clonotypes and omits some of them. The table records some 86,000 clones, approximately 94% of them present only once. This record comes from a study of OX40 agonist ivuxolimab in advanced cancers. Study as a whole: Therapy given before enrollment (anti-PD-1, anti-PD-L1 or anti-CTLA-4) was allowed, and 30% to 50% had some.

The CDR3 extends over 16 amino acids. Germline V gene data show CDR1 as LNHNV and CDR2 as YYDKDF (reference sequence). V was clipped by 0 bases and J by 6 bases, with 14 bases between them. The J gene is TRBJ2-2, the V gene TRBV15, with D maybe TRBD1 (6 bases). This clonotype was sampled from an adult with an advanced solid tumor such as melanoma, head and neck, liver or kidney cancer. This material consisted of CD4+ or CD8+ T cells sorted from blood, taken in a trial of the OX40 agonist ivuxolimab. In nucleotides, the CDR3 is TGTGCCACCAGCAGAGAGCAGGGGATGGGGGCCGGGGAGCTGTTTTTT. Protein: CATSREQGMGAGELFF.